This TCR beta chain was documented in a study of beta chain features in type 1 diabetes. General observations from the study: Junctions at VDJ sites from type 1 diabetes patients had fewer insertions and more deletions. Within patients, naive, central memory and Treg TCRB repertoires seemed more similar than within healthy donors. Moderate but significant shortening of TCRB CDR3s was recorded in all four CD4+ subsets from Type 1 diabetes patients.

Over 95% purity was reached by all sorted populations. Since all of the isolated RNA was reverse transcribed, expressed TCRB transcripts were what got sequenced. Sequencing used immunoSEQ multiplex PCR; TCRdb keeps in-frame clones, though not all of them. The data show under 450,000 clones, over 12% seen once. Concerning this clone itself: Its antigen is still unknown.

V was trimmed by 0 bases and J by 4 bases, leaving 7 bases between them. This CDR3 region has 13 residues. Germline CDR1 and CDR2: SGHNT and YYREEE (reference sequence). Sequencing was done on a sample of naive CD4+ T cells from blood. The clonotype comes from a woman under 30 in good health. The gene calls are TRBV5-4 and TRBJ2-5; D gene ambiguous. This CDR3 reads CASSLASLETQYF. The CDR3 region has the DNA TGTGCCAGCAGCTTGGCCAGTTTAGAGACCCAGTACTTC.